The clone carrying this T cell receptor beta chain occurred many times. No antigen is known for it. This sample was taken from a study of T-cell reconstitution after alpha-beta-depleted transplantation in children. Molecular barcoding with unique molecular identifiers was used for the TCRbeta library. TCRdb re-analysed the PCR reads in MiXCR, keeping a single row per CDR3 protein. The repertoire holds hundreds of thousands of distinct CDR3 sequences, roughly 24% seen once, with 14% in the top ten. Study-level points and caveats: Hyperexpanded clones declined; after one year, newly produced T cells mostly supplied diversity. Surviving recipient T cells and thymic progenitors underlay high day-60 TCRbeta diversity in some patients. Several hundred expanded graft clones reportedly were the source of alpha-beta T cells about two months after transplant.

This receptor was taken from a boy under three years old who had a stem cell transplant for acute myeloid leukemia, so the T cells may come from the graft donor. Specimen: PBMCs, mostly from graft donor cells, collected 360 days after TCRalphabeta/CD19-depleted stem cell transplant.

As DNA, the CDR3 is TGTGCCATCAGTTTGACAGGGGATGGCACAGATACGCAGTATTTT. Protein product: CAISLTGDGTDTQYF. The chain recombines TRBV10-3 with TRBJ2-3; 8 bases fit TRBD1. CDR3 length equals 15 residues. The germline V gene encodes CDR1 ENHRY and CDR2 SYGVKD. The J segment lost 1 base and the V segment lost 5 bases, leaving 5 bases of the junction unmatched.